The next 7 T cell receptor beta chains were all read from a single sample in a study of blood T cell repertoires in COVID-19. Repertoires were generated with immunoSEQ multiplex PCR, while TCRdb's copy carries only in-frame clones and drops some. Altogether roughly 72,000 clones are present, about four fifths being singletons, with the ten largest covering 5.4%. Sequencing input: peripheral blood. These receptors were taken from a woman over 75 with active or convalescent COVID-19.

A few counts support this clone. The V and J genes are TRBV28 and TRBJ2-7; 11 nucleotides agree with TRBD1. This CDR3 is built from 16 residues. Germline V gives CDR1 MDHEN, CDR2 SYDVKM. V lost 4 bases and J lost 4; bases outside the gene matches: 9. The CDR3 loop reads CASSSTGTGGSYEQYF. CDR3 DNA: TGTGCCAGCAGTTCCACCGGGACAGGGGGTTCGTACGAGCAGTACTTC. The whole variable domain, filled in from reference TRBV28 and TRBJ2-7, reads DVKVTQSSRYLVKRTGEKVFLECVQDMDHENMFWYRQDPGLGLRLIYFSYDVKMKEKGDIPEGYSVSREKKERFSLILESASTNQTSMYLCASSSTGTGGSYEQYFGPGTRLTVT.

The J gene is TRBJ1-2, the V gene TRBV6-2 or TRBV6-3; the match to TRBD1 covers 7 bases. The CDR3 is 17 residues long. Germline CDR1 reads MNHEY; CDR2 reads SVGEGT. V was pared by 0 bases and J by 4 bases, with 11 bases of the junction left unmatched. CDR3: CASSYSSVRGRIYGYTF. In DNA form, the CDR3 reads TGTGCCAGCAGTTACTCGAGTGTTAGGGGGCGAATCTATGGCTACACCTTC.

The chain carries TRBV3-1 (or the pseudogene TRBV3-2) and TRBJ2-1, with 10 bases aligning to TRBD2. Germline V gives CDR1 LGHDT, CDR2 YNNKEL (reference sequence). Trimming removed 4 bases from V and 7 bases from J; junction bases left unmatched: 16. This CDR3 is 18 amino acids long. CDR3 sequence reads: CASSPMGAGLAVVNEQFF. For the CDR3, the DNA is TGTGCCAGCAGCCCAATGGGGGCCGGACTAGCGGTTGTAAATGAGCAGTTCTTC.

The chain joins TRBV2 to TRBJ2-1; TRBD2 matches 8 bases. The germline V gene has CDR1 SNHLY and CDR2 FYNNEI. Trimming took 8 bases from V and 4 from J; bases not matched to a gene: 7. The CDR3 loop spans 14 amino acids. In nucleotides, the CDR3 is TGTGCCAGCGGACTAGCAGCAAAATACAATGAGCAGTTCTTC. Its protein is CASGLAAKYNEQFF.

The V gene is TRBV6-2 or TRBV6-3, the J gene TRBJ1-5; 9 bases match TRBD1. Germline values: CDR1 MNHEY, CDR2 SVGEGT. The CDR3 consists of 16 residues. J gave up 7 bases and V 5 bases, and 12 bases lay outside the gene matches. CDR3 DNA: TGTGCCAGCAGTACCCGACTACAGGGGGCTGGACAGCCCCAGCATTTT. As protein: CASSTRLQGAGQPQHF.

The CDR3 sequence: CSASGSLSSSYNEQFF. DNA of the CDR3: TGCAGTGCTAGTGGGTCACTATCGAGCTCCTACAATGAGCAGTTCTTC. V usage is TRBV20-1 and J usage is TRBJ2-1; D is unresolved. V was cut by 3 bases and J by 0 bases, with 15 bases left in between. CDR3 size: 16 residues. Germline V lookup: CDR1 DFQATT, CDR2 SNEGSKA (reference sequence).

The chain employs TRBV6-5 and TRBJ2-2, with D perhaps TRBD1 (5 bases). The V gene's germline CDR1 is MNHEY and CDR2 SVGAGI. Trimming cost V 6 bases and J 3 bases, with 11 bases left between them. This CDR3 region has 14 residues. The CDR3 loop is CASRYVRDTGELFF. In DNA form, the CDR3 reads TGTGCCAGCAGATATGTCAGGGACACCGGGGAGCTGTTTTTT.